The next 20 T cell receptor beta chains were all read from a single sample in a study of blood T cell repertoires in COVID-19. TCRdb's copy holds only in-frame clones and misses some; the assay was immunoSEQ multiplex PCR. Of about 190,000 clones listed, around 84% are singletons. Material: PBMCs or T cells enriched from blood (not recorded which). The source of these receptors is a woman aged 25 to 39 who had recovered from COVID-19.

The chain couples TRBV11-2 to TRBJ1-3; no reliable D call. This CDR3 has 13 residues. Germline lookup yields CDR1 SGHAT and CDR2 FQNNGV. V was shortened by 1 base and J by 9 bases, with 10 bases between the two germline ends. The CDR3, as DNA: TGTGCCAGCAGCTTAGCTTTGAGCCCCACCATATATTTT. Its translation is CASSLALSPTIYF.

V gene TRBV27 combines with J gene TRBJ1-5; 12 positions agree with TRBD1. V gave up 4 bases and J gave up 6 bases; unmatched junction bases: 4. The CDR3 has 15 amino acids. Germline-derived CDR1 and CDR2 are MNHEY and SMNVEV (reference sequence). The CDR3 nucleotides are TGTGCCAGCAGTTCGGGACAGGGGGCGAGTCAGCCCCAGCATTTT. Translation: CASSSGQGASQPQHF.

The gene calls are TRBV28 and TRBJ1-2; D ambiguous. V was clipped by 5 bases and J by 4 bases, with 17 bases between them. This CDR3 is 15 amino acids long. Germline CDR1 MDHEN, CDR2 SYDVKM. The CDR3 region has the DNA TGTGCCAGCAGTAAGCCCCGGGGAGGATTCTATGGCTACACCTTC. Its translation: CASSKPRGGFYGYTF.

V is TRBV28 and J is TRBJ1-1; TRBD1 agrees at 10 bases. This CDR3 contains 14 residues. The germline V gene encodes CDR1 MDHEN and CDR2 SYDVKM. Trimming took 6 bases from V and 4 from J; bases not matched to a gene: 5. CDR3 in amino acids: CASSLGQGTTEAFF. For the CDR3, the DNA is TGTGCCAGCAGCCTGGGACAGGGGACCACTGAAGCTTTCTTT.

This chain connects TRBV9 to TRBJ1-1; 7 nucleotides align to TRBD1. The CDR3 runs to 14 residues. Trimming at V came to 0 bases and at J to 5 bases, leaving 4 bases not matched to a gene. Germline assignment: CDR1 SGDLS and CDR2 YYNGEE. CDR3: CASSVVRGHTEAFF. CDR3 DNA: TGTGCCAGCAGCGTAGTGAGGGGGCATACTGAAGCTTTCTTT.

CDR3 in DNA: TGTGCCAGCAGCTTGGCCGGGCTAGCCACAGATACGCAGTATTTT. Amino acids: CASSLAGLATDTQYF. The chain is built from TRBV5-6 and TRBJ2-3; a possible D gene is TRBD2 (5 bases). Germline V lookup: CDR1 SGHDT, CDR2 YYEEEE. Trimming took off 0 bases at V and 2 bases at J, with 10 bases between the two ends. The CDR3 runs 15 residues.

V gene TRBV27 combines with J gene TRBJ1-5, with D possibly TRBD1 on 6 matching bases. V gave up 5 bases and J gave up 3 bases, with 14 bases separating them. The CDR3 sequence is 15 residues long. In germline, CDR1 is MNHEY, CDR2 SMNVEV (reference sequence). DNA of the CDR3: TGTGCCAGCAGTCCCCCTGACAGGTACAATCAGCCCCAGCATTTT. Amino acid sequence: CASSPPDRYNQPQHF.

The chain recombines TRBV5-1 with TRBJ2-4, with 9 bases lining up with TRBD1. J lost 8 bases, V lost 5 bases, and 17 bases had no gene match. The CDR3 has 17 amino acids. The germline V gene has CDR1 SGHRS and CDR2 YFSETQ. CDR3 region: CASRMIGLGTGYHIQYF. CDR3 nucleotide sequence: TGCGCCAGCAGGATGATTGGGCTCGGGACAGGGTATCACATTCAGTACTTC.

V usage is TRBV14 and J usage is TRBJ2-7, with TRBD2 as a possible D gene (6 bases). Germline values: CDR1 SGHDN, CDR2 FVKESK. Trimming took off 0 bases at V and 0 bases at J, with 9 bases between the two ends. The CDR3 covers 15 residues. The CDR3 is CASSQELGLSYEQYF. Here the CDR3 DNA reads TGTGCCAGCAGCCAAGAGTTGGGACTCTCCTACGAGCAGTACTTC.

The chain carries TRBV7-9 and TRBJ2-3; D is unresolved. V lost 5 bases and J 4 bases, leaving 10 bases between the germline ends. The CDR3 sequence is 13 residues long. Germline V gene data show CDR1 as SEHNR and CDR2 as FQNEAQ (reference sequence). The CDR3 region has the DNA TGTGCCAGCAGCATTTCTTCGGCAGATACGCAGTATTTT. The encoded protein is CASSISSADTQYF.

This chain connects TRBV7-3 to TRBJ2-3, with TRBD2 as a possible D gene (5 bases). V was clipped by 1 base and J by 6 bases, with 14 bases between them. This CDR3 region has 15 residues. Per the germline V gene, CDR1 is SGHTA and CDR2 is FQGTGA. For the CDR3, the DNA is TGTGCCAGCAGCTTAAATGGCCTAGCCACCGATACGCAGTATTTT. It encodes CASSLNGLATDTQYF. The variable domain in full, completed from reference TRBV7-3 and TRBJ2-3, reads GAGVSQTPSNKVTEKGKYVELRCDPISGHTALYWYRQSLGQGPEFLIYFQGTGAADDSGLPNDRFFAVRPEGSVSTLKIQRTERGDSAVYLCASSLNGLATDTQYFGPGTRLTVL.

In DNA form, the CDR3 reads TGTGCCAGCAGTCCAAGACAGGACTTGGAGCAGTACTTC. This translates into CASSPRQDLEQYF. This chain joins TRBV27 and TRBJ2-7; TRBD1 is a possible D gene (6 bases). With 5 bases removed from V and 7 bases from J, the gap between germline ends came to 15 bases. CDR3 length equals 13 residues. The germline gives CDR1 MNHEY, CDR2 SMNVEV (reference sequence).

This clone was seen only once. The chain employs TRBV7-2 and TRBJ2-7, with D tentatively TRBD2 (5 bases). Between the trimmed V and J ends, which lost 4 bases and 5 bases, there was a span of 18 bases. CDR1 SGHTA and CDR2 FQGNSA come from the germline V gene. The CDR3 runs to 15 residues. CDR3 sequence (DNA): TGTGCCAGCAGCTCCAGGACTGGGGTTAATAACGAGCAGTACTTC. Translated, it gives CASSSRTGVNNEQYF.

CDR3 bases: TGCAGTGCTAGTCCGAGGGTGAACACTGAAGCTTTCTTT. Amino acids: CSASPRVNTEAFF. The chain employs TRBV20-1 and TRBJ1-1; no clear D. Germline assignment: CDR1 DFQATT and CDR2 SNEGSKA (reference sequence). The V gene lost 3 bases and the J gene lost 0 bases, with 8 bases spanning the gap. The CDR3 sequence is 13 residues long.

The chain employs TRBV27 and TRBJ1-4, with D possibly TRBD1 on 6 matching bases. Germline V gene data show CDR1 as MNHEY and CDR2 as SMNVEV (reference sequence). The CDR3 is 13 amino acids. V was pared by 5 bases and J by 5 bases, with 9 bases between. This chain's CDR3 is CASSQRGNEKLFF. CDR3 DNA: TGTGCCAGCAGTCAGAGGGGGAATGAAAAACTGTTTTTT. The full variable domain, rest sourced from reference TRBV27 and TRBJ1-4, is EAQVTQNPRYLITVTGKKLTVTCSQNMNHEYMSWYRQDPGLGLRQIYYSMNVEVTDKGDVPEGYKVSRKEKRNFPLILESPSPNQTSLYFCASSQRGNEKLFFGSGTQLSVL.

In DNA, the CDR3 is TGTGCCAGCAGTGTGCTAGCGGGAGATGGAGAGCAGTTCTTC. Protein sequence: CASSVLAGDGEQFF. The chain combines TRBV2 with TRBJ2-1, with TRBD2 identical over 10 bases. Germline CDR1 and CDR2: SNHLY and FYNNEI. The CDR3 has 14 amino acids. With 4 bases clipped from V and 10 bases from J, the junction kept 7 bases outside the gene matches.

The rearrangement links TRBV5-1 to TRBJ1-4; the match to TRBD1 covers 9 bases. Germline-derived CDR1 and CDR2 are SGHRS and YFSETQ. The length of the CDR3 is 15 residues. V lost 3 bases, J lost 6 bases, and 6 bases stayed unmatched. CDR3: CASSSTGGSDEKLFF. The CDR3 nucleotides are TGCGCCAGCAGCTCTACAGGGGGCTCAGATGAAAAACTGTTTTTT.

This rearrangement joins TRBV14 to TRBJ2-7; TRBD1 agrees at 7 bases. From germline, CDR1 is SGHDN and CDR2 FVKESK. J lost 2 bases, V lost 3 bases, and 4 bases had no gene match. The length of the CDR3 is 14 residues. The CDR3 loop is CASSHDRAPYEQYV. CDR3 DNA: TGTGCCAGCAGCCACGACAGGGCCCCCTACGAGCAGTACGTC.

CDR3 loop: CASSPAVVSNEQYF. Here the CDR3 DNA reads TGTGCCAGCAGCCCCGCGGTAGTGTCGAACGAGCAGTACTTC. The chain uses TRBV7-9 and TRBJ2-7; D not certain. The CDR3 totals 14 residues. The germline gives CDR1 SEHNR, CDR2 FQNEAQ (reference sequence). V lost 5 bases, J lost 5 bases, and 16 bases lay in between. Based on the CDR3 plus reference TRBV7-9 and TRBJ2-7, the full variable domain is DTGVSQNPRHKITKRGQNVTFRCDPISEHNRLYWYRQTLGQGPEFLTYFQNEAQLEKSRLLSDRFSAERPKGSFSTLEIQRTEQGDSAMYLCASSPAVVSNEQYFGPGTRLTVT.

This chain connects TRBV19 to TRBJ1-5; the D is unclear. The V end was cut by 7 bases, the J end by 0 bases, with 16 bases between. In germline, CDR1 is LNHDA, CDR2 SQIVND (reference sequence). The CDR3 spans 16 residues. CDR3 loop: CASNRGETYSNQPQHF. CDR3 sequence (DNA): TGTGCCAGTAACCGGGGTGAGACTTATAGCAATCAGCCCCAGCATTTT.